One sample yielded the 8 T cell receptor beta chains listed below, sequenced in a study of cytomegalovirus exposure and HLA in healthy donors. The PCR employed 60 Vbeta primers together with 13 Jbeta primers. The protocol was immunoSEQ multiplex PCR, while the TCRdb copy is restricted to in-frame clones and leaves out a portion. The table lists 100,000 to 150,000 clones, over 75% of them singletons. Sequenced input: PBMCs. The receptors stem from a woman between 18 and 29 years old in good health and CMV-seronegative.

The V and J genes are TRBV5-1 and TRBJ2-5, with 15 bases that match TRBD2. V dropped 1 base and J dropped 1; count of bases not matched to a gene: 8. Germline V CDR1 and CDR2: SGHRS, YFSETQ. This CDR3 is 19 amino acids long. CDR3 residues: CASSLKGTSGGSRQETQYF. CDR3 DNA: TGCGCCAGCAGCTTGAAAGGGACTAGCGGGGGGTCCCGCCAAGAGACCCAGTACTTC.

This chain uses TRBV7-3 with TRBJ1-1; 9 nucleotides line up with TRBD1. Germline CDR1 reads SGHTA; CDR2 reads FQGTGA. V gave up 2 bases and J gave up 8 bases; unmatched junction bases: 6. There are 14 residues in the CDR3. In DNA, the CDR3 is TGTGCCAGCAGCTTACTGGGACAGGGAACCGAAGCTTTCTTT. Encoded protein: CASSLLGQGTEAFF.

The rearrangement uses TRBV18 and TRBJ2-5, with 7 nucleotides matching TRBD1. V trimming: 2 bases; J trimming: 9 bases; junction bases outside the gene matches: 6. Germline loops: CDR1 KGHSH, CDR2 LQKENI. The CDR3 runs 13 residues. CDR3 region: CASSPRQGEAQYF. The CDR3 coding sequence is TGTGCCAGCTCACCAAGACAGGGAGAAGCCCAGTACTTC.

In DNA form, the CDR3 reads TGCGCCAGCAGCGGACAGGGAACAGATACGCAGTATTTT. Amino acid sequence: CASSGQGTDTQYF. The chain employs TRBV5-1 and TRBJ2-3; 8 bases line up with TRBD1. The trim removed 4 bases at V and 3 bases at J, leaving 1 base unmatched. The germline V gene encodes CDR1 SGHRS and CDR2 YFSETQ. The CDR3 spans 13 residues.

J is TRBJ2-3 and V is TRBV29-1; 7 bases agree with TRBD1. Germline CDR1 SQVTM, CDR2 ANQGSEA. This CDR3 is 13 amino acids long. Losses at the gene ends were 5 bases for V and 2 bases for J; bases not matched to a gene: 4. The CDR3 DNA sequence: TGCAGCGTTCTGACAGGGAACACAGATACGCAGTATTTT. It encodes CSVLTGNTDTQYF.

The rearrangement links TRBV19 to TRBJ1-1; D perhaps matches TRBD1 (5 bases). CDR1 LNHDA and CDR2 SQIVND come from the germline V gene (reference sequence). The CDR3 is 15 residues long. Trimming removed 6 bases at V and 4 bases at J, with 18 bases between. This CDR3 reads CASRGFWGKSTEAFF. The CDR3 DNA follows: TGTGCCAGTAGGGGTTTCTGGGGCAAATCCACTGAAGCTTTCTTT. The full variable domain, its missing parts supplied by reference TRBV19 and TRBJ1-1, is DGGITQSPKYLFRKEGQNVTLSCEQNLNHDAMYWYRQDPGQGLRLIYYSQIVNDFQKGDIAEGYSVSREKKESFPLTVTSAQKNPTAFYLCASRGFWGKSTEAFFGQGTRLTVV.

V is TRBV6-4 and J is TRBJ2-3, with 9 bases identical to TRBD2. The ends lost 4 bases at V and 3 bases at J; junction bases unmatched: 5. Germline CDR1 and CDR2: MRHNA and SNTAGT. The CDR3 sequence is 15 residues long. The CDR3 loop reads CASSAAGGGTDTQYF. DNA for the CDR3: TGTGCCAGCAGTGCAGCGGGAGGTGGAACAGATACGCAGTATTTT.

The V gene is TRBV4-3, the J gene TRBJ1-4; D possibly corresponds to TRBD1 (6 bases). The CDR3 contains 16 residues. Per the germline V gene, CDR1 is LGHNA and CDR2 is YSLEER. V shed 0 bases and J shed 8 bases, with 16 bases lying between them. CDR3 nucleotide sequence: TGCGCCAGCAGCCAAGATTTGACGACAGGCGAGGAAAAACTGTTTTTT. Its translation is CASSQDLTTGEEKLFF.